This TCR beta chain was identified during a study of blood T cell repertoires in COVID-19. Study-wide background: Samples of COVID-19 (acute and convalescent) were obtained from the United States, Italy and Spain.

The CDR3 spans 17 residues. The V and J ends lost 2 bases and 1 base, in that order; junction bases with no gene match: 10. Germline V gene sequence: CDR1 MNHNS, CDR2 SASEGT. Per the authors' pipeline: The assay estimated nucleated cells by amplifying reference gene primers. TCRdb keeps only in-frame clones here, not all; method: immunoSEQ multiplex PCR. The DNA gave D and trimming, while V, J and clone size come from that table. The sample comprises about 100,000 clones, about 78% of which are singletons, and 9.8% rests with the top ten. Sequencing used peripheral blood. This rearrangement joins TRBV6-1 to TRBJ2-7, with 8 bases that match TRBD2. This TCR was recovered from a man aged 55-75 years with active or convalescent COVID-19. The CDR3 nucleotides read TGTGCCAGCAGTGAACGGGGGGGCGGGACAAGGTCCTACGAGCAGTACTTC. It encodes CASSERGGGTRSYEQYF.